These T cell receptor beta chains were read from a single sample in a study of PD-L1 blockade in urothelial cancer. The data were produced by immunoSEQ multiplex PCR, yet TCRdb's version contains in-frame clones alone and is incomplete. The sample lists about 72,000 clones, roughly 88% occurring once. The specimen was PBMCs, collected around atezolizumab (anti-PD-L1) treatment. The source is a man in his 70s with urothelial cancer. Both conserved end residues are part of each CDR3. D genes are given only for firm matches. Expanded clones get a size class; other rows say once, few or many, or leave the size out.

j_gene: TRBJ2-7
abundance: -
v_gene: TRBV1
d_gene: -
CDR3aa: CTSSQERDRGFYEQYF
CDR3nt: TGCACCAGCAGCCAAGAAAGAGACAGGGGATTCTACGAGCAGTACTTC

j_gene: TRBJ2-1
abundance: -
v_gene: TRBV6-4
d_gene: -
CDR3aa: CASSPTGAKSNEQFF
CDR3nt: TGTGCCAGCAGTCCAACAGGTGCTAAATCGAATGAGCAGTTCTTC

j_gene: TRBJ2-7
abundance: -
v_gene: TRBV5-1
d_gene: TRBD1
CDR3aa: CASSPTPGTGVYEQYF
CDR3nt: TGCGCCAGCAGCCCAACGCCCGGGACAGGGGTTTACGAGCAGTACTTC

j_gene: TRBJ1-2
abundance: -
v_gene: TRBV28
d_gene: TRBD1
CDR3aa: CASSTPGQGFYGYTF
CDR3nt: TGTGCCAGCAGTACACCGGGACAGGGGTTCTATGGCTACACCTTC

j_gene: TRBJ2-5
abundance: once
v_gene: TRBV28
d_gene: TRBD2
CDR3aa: CASSPGLAGGRETQYF
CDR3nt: TGTGCCAGCAGTCCCGGACTAGCGGGAGGTCGAGAGACCCAGTACTTC

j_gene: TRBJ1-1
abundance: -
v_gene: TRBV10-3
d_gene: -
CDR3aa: CAISGLDGGTEAFF
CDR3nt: TGTGCCATCAGCGGGCTTGACGGAGGTACTGAAGCTTTCTTT

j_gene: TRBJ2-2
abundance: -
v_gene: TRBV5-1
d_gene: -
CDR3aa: CASSLDRVGSTGELFF
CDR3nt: TGCGCCAGCAGCTTGGACAGGGTAGGAAGCACCGGGGAGCTGTTTTTT

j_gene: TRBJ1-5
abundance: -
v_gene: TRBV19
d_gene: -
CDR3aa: CASSLFNQPQHF
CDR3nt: TGTGCCAGTAGCCTTTTCAATCAGCCCCAGCATTTT

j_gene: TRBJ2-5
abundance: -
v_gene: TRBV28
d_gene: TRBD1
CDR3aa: CASSQPGTAEETQYF
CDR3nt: TGTGCCAGCAGTCAACCCGGGACAGCGGAAGAGACCCAGTACTTC

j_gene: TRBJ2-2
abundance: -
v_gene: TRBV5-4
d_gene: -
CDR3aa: CASSLSGPTGELFF
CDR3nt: TGTGCCAGCAGCTTGTCAGGCCCTACCGGGGAGCTGTTTTTT

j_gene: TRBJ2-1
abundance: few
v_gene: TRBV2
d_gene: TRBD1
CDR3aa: CASSYRDRPNNEQFF
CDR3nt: TGTGCCAGCAGTTACCGGGACAGGCCTAACAATGAGCAGTTCTTC

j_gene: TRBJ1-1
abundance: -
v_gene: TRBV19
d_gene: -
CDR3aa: CAISRGKNTEAFF
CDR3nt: TGTGCCATTTCCAGGGGAAAAAACACTGAAGCTTTCTTT

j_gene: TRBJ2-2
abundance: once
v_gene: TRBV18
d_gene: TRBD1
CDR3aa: CASSPPSGGRGELFF
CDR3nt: TGTGCCAGCTCACCACCATCAGGGGGTCGCGGGGAGCTGTTTTTT

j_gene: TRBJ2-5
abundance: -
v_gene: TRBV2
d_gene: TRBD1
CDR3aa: CASSETGVAETQYF
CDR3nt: TGTGCCAGCAGTGAGACAGGGGTTGCGGAGACCCAGTACTTC

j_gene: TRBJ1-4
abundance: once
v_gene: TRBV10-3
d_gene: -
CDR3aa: CAISDGLGGEKLFF
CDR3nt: TGTGCCATCAGTGATGGACTGGGGGGGGAAAAACTGTTTTTT

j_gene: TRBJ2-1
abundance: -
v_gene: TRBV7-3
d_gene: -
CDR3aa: CASSLLGHNEQFF
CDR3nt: TGTGCCAGCAGCTTACTGGGCCACAATGAGCAGTTCTTC

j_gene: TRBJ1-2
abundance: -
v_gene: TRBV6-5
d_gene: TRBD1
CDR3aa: CASSYDRGLSGYTF
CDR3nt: TGTGCCAGCAGTTACGACAGGGGGCTAAGTGGCTACACCTTC

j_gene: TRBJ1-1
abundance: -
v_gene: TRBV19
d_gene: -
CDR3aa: CASSIPPQGARSFF
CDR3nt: TGTGCCAGTAGTATCCCCCCCCAAGGGGCCAGGAGTTTCTTT

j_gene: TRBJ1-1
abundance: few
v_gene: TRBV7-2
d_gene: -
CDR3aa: CASSLIWGLSTEAFF
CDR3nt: TGTGCCAGCAGCTTAATTTGGGGCTTGAGCACTGAAGCTTTCTTT

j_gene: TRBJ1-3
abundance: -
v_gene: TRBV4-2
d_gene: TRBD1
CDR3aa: CASSQSWGQGGGSGNTIYF
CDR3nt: TGTGCCAGCAGCCAATCCTGGGGACAGGGAGGTGGTTCTGGAAACACCATATATTTT